These 21 T cell receptor beta chains came from one sample sequenced in a study of T cell responses to AZD1222 COVID-19 vaccine. The data were produced by immunoSEQ multiplex PCR, yet TCRdb's version contains in-frame clones alone and is incomplete. The repertoire holds approximately 150,000 clones, with approximately 90% as singletons. Sequenced here: peripheral blood, sampled 28 days after the second AZD1222 dose. The origin of the receptors is an adult who received the AZD1222 COVID-19 vaccine.

CDR3 sequence reads: CATSDTGLGKETQYF. CDR3 bases: TGTGCCACCAGTGATACGGGACTGGGTAAAGAGACCCAGTACTTC. The chain joins TRBV24-1 to TRBJ2-5, with D possibly TRBD2 on 6 matching bases. The CDR3 spans 15 residues. Germline loops: CDR1 KGHDR, CDR2 SFDVKD. V lost 3 bases to trimming and J lost 3 bases, with 13 bases between them.

The chain couples TRBV9 to TRBJ1-3, with D perhaps matching TRBD1 (5 bases). With 0 bases removed from V and 4 bases from J, the gap between germline ends came to 11 bases. This CDR3 is 15 amino acids long. Germline assignment: CDR1 SGDLS and CDR2 YYNGEE. CDR3 region: CASSVDPGQGNTIYF. CDR3 sequence (DNA): TGTGCCAGCAGCGTAGATCCAGGGCAAGGAAACACCATATATTTT.

The chain joins TRBV2 to TRBJ2-5; D unclear. Germline V gene sequence: CDR1 SNHLY, CDR2 FYNNEI. The CDR3 is 12 residues long. The V end was cut by 2 bases, the J end by 4 bases, with 5 bases between. CDR3 coding DNA: TGTGCCAGCAGTGAATTTGGAGAGACCCAGTACTTC. It yields the protein CASSEFGETQYF.

This chain joins TRBV27 and TRBJ2-4, with D hard to call. The germline V gene encodes CDR1 MNHEY and CDR2 SMNVEV (reference sequence). The V and J ends lost 6 bases and 1 base respectively, with 7 bases between them. This CDR3 has 13 amino acids. The CDR3 spells CASSPLAKNIQYF. The CDR3 nucleotides read TGTGCCAGCAGCCCTCTGGCCAAAAACATTCAGTACTTC.

The chain combines TRBV9 with TRBJ1-1; 7 nucleotides agree with TRBD1. Germline V CDR1 and CDR2: SGDLS, YYNGEE. The CDR3 extends over 15 amino acids. The J segment lost 3 bases and the V segment lost 4 bases, leaving 9 bases of the junction unmatched. CDR3 sequence (DNA): TGTGCCAGCAGCAACACAGGGGAGGGAGACACTGAAGCTTTCTTT. It yields the protein CASSNTGEGDTEAFF. Based on the CDR3 plus reference TRBV9 and TRBJ1-1, the full variable domain is DSGVTQTPKHLITATGQRVTLRCSPRSGDLSVYWYQQSLDQGLQFLIQYYNGEERAKGNILERFSAQQFPDLHSELNLSSLELGDSALYFCASSNTGEGDTEAFFGQGTRLTVV.

This clone has a single count. The chain employs TRBV4-3 and TRBJ2-3; D gene unclear. V gave up 0 bases and J gave up 5 bases, with 18 bases separating them. The CDR3 is made up of 17 amino acids. Germline CDR1 LGHNA, CDR2 YSLEER. The CDR3 loop reads CASSQESPSAPLDTQYF. The CDR3 DNA is TGCGCCAGCAGCCAAGAGAGTCCGTCGGCTCCGTTAGATACGCAGTATTTT.

This chain uses TRBV6-1 with TRBJ2-2, with D maybe TRBD1 (6 bases). Trimming shortened V by 3 bases and J by 6 bases, and 8 bases separated the two germline ends. CDR3 size: 13 residues. The germline V gene encodes CDR1 MNHNS and CDR2 SASEGT. The CDR3 spells CASSDTGSGELFF. In DNA form, the CDR3 reads TGTGCCAGCAGTGACACAGGGTCCGGGGAGCTGTTTTTT.

In DNA form, the CDR3 reads TGTGCCATCAGTGAGTCTAGGGGACAGGGGAAGGGCAATCAGCCCCAGCATTTT. Amino acid sequence: CAISESRGQGKGNQPQHF. The chain links TRBV10-3 to TRBJ1-5; the match to TRBD1 covers 10 bases. This CDR3 is built from 18 residues. J was trimmed by 2 bases and V by 0 bases; bases with no gene match: 7. Germline V gene lookup returns CDR1 ENHRY and CDR2 SYGVKD.

This chain uses TRBV5-1 with TRBJ2-1, with a possible D match to TRBD1 (6 bases). V dropped 4 bases and J dropped 8 bases, with 16 bases sitting between them. Germline CDR1 and CDR2: SGHRS and YFSETQ. This CDR3 comprises 14 residues. The CDR3 reads CASSDAVGADEQFF. CDR3 sequence (DNA): TGCGCCAGCAGCGATGCGGTGGGGGCGGATGAGCAGTTCTTC. Full variable domain (outside the CDR3, taken from reference TRBV5-1 and TRBJ2-1): KAGVTQTPRYLIKTRGQQVTLSCSPISGHRSVSWYQQTPGQGLQFLFEYFSETQRNKGNFPGRFSGRQFSNSRSEMNVSTLELGDSALYLCASSDAVGADEQFFGPGTRLTVL.

This clone was counted between two and nine times. The chain combines TRBV7-2 with TRBJ1-4; tentative D call: TRBD1 (6 bases). The CDR3 sequence is 16 residues long. The germline V gene encodes CDR1 SGHTA and CDR2 FQGNSA. The V gene lost 4 bases and the J gene lost 7 bases, with 19 bases spanning the gap. In nucleotides, the CDR3 is TGTGCCAGCAGCTCAAGGGGGTCCGGCTGGGGTGAAAAACTGTTTTTT. This gives the protein CASSSRGSGWGEKLFF.

J is TRBJ2-1 and V is TRBV4-2, with 8 bases lining up with TRBD2. The germline V gene has CDR1 LGHNA and CDR2 YNFKEQ. The CDR3 has 18 residues. The trim removed 0 bases at V and 0 bases at J, leaving 7 bases unmatched. In nucleotides, the CDR3 is TGTGCCAGCAGCCAAGATCCCGCACTAGCGGACTCCTACAATGAGCAGTTCTTC. It specifies CASSQDPALADSYNEQFF.

The rearrangement links TRBV7-3 to TRBJ1-1, with 8 positions matching TRBD1. V dropped 4 bases and J dropped 5; count of bases not matched to a gene: 9. Germline CDR1 and CDR2: SGHTA and FQGTGA. The CDR3 is made up of 15 amino acids. The CDR3 loop is CASSSLQGVRTEAFF. The CDR3 nucleotides are TGTGCCAGCAGCTCGCTACAGGGGGTTCGGACTGAAGCTTTCTTT. Full variable domain (outside the CDR3, taken from reference TRBV7-3 and TRBJ1-1): GAGVSQTPSNKVTEKGKYVELRCDPISGHTALYWYRQSLGQGPEFLIYFQGTGAADDSGLPNDRFFAVRPEGSVSTLKIQRTERGDSAVYLCASSSLQGVRTEAFFGQGTRLTVV.

This clone was seen once. This CDR3 is CASSLEGDRGLVDGYTF. The CDR3 nucleotides are TGTGCCAGCAGCTTAGAAGGGGACAGGGGGCTTGTGGATGGCTACACCTTC. V gene TRBV7-9 combines with J gene TRBJ1-2; 12 bases align to TRBD1. V lost 1 base to trimming and J lost 6 bases; unmatched junction nucleotides: 9. The CDR3 totals 17 residues. Germline V gene sequence: CDR1 SEHNR, CDR2 FQNEAQ (reference sequence).

The chain has TRBV12-3 or TRBV12-4 and TRBJ1-2; unclear D gene. CDR3 length: 12 amino acids. With 3 bases removed from V and 7 bases from J, the gap between germline ends came to 9 bases. The CDR3 reads CASSFPGIGYTF. CDR3 sequence (DNA): TGTGCCAGCAGTTTCCCCGGAATTGGCTACACCTTC.

The V call is TRBV7-2, the J call TRBJ2-5; 13 nucleotides match TRBD2. Germline V gene data show CDR1 as SGHTA and CDR2 as FQGNSA. The CDR3 loop spans 16 amino acids. V shed 1 base, J shed 3 bases, and the junction held 2 bases outside the gene matches. The CDR3 DNA follows: TGTGCCAGCAGCTTAGTTACTAGCGGGGGGGAAGAGACCCAGTACTTC. Translating gives CASSLVTSGGEETQYF.

Comments on this clone: Other DNA sequences from this sample encode an identical CDR3 as well. V usage is TRBV4-3 and J usage is TRBJ1-1; D remains unclear. The germline V gene has CDR1 LGHNA and CDR2 YSLEER. The CDR3 loop spans 14 amino acids. V shed 0 bases and J shed 2 bases, with 7 bases lying between them. CDR3 protein: CASSQDPGNTEAFF. CDR3 nucleotide sequence: TGCGCCAGCAGCCAAGACCCGGGTAACACTGAAGCTTTCTTT.

The J gene is TRBJ1-6, the V gene TRBV15, with TRBD1 as a possible D gene (6 bases). The CDR3 extends over 12 amino acids. Trimming shortened V by 3 bases and J by 9 bases, and 6 bases separated the two germline ends. Germline values: CDR1 LNHNV, CDR2 YYDKDF (reference sequence). The CDR3 sequence is CATSRGASPLHF. The DNA of the CDR3 is TGTGCCACCAGCAGGGGGGCTTCACCCCTCCACTTT.

V gene TRBV11-1 combines with J gene TRBJ1-6; no firm D call. Germline V gives CDR1 SGHAT, CDR2 FQDESV (reference sequence). CDR3 length: 14 amino acids. V lost 5 bases to trimming and J lost 8 bases, with 13 bases between them. The CDR3 DNA reads as TGTGCCAGCAGCACCGACCGATCCGATTCACCCCTCCACTTT. This codes for CASSTDRSDSPLHF.

The chain uses TRBV7-9 and TRBJ1-1; maybe TRBD1 (5 bases). The V end lost 4 bases, the J end lost 3 bases, and 15 bases lay between the germline ends. CDR3 size: 15 residues. CDR1 SEHNR and CDR2 FQNEAQ come from the germline V gene (reference sequence). The CDR3 protein is CASSYLRGGDTEAFF. The CDR3, as DNA: TGTGCCAGCAGCTACCTTCGGGGAGGGGACACTGAAGCTTTCTTT.

The rearrangement uses TRBV11-2 and TRBJ2-3, with 11 positions matching TRBD2. Looked up from germline, CDR1 is SGHAT and CDR2 is FQNNGV. V trimming: 6 bases; J trimming: 4 bases; junction bases outside the gene matches: 6. The CDR3 contains 15 residues. The CDR3 DNA reads as TGTGCCAGCAGTCTTAGCGGGAGGGTCGCAGATACGCAGTATTTT. Amino acid sequence: CASSLSGRVADTQYF.

The chain is built from TRBV4-3 and TRBJ1-2; possibly TRBD1 for D (6 bases). CDR3 length equals 15 residues. V shed 1 base and J shed 4 bases, with 13 bases lying between them. Germline V gene data show CDR1 as LGHNA and CDR2 as YSLEER. The CDR3 DNA follows: TGCGCCAGCAGCCAAGGTGGGCAGGGGAGCTATGGCTACACCTTC. This encodes CASSQGGQGSYGYTF.